The 20 T cell receptor beta chains below come from one sample, sequenced in a study of spatial heterogeneity in lung cancer. Antigens for these TCRs are unknown. TCRdb redid the calling of the 5' RACE reads with MiXCR, one entry per CDR3 protein. The data hold under 15,000 distinct CDR3 sequences, with approximately 4.5% observed a single time. General study results and limits: Higher tumor mutation counts went along with higher counts of expanded intratumoral alpha and beta TCRs.

As for time point: sample taken at primary tumor resection. The specimen was lung tumor tissue, collected at surgery. These receptors all come from a female donor with early-stage non-small cell lung cancer.

The sample holds many counts of this clonotype. Because this beta chain is a stray read in a library intended to capture alpha chains, its abundance should not be given much weight. V is TRBV12-3 or TRBV12-4 and J is TRBJ1-5; D gene unclear. With 1 base removed from V and 6 bases from J, the gap between germline ends came to 4 bases. The CDR3 has 12 residues. The CDR3 spells CASSLVSQPQHF. The CDR3 coding sequence is TGTGCCAGCAGTTTAGTCTCTCAGCCCCAGCATTTT.

This clonotype was seen repeatedly, ten times or more. Because this beta chain is a stray read in a library intended to capture alpha chains, its abundance should not be given much weight. J is TRBJ2-2 and V is TRBV24-1; 12 bases map to TRBD2. There are 16 residues in the CDR3. The V gene end was trimmed by 7 bases and the J gene end by 4 bases; junction bases not matched to a gene: 6. Germline V CDR1 and CDR2: KGHDR, SFDVKD. CDR3 coding DNA: TGTGCCACCAGCTCTCCGGGACTAGCGGGCACCGGGGAGCTGTTTTTT. This codes for CATSSPGLAGTGELFF.

The sample holds many counts of this clonotype. This beta chain came through as a stray read in a library set up for alpha chains, and its size says little. CDR3 nucleotides: TGTGCCAGCAGCCTCCTTTCGAACACCGGGGAGCTGTTTTTT. Translation gives CASSLLSNTGELFF. This chain uses TRBV9 with TRBJ2-2, with no clear D. Germline V gives CDR1 SGDLS, CDR2 YYNGEE. The CDR3 covers 14 residues. V lost 4 bases, J lost 0 bases, and 7 bases lay in between.

This clonotype has a count of ten or more. This beta chain turned up in a library designed for alpha chains; as an off-target read, its abundance says little. J is TRBJ2-1 and V is TRBV25-1; the D is unclear. This CDR3 is built from 14 residues. The ends were cut back, 4 bases at V and 5 bases at J, with 12 bases in the middle. The germline gives CDR1 MGHDK, CDR2 SYGVNS. This CDR3 is CASSGAYGNNEQFF. Here the CDR3 DNA reads TGTGCCAGCAGTGGAGCTTACGGAAACAATGAGCAGTTCTTC.

This clonotype was detected ten times or more. The size of this beta chain means little, since it is a stray read in a library made for alpha chains. V is TRBV28 and J is TRBJ2-3; TRBD1 might be the D (6 bases). This CDR3 comprises 15 residues. Looked up from germline, CDR1 is MDHEN and CDR2 is SYDVKM. V was trimmed by 3 bases and J by 1 base, leaving 11 bases between them. The chain's CDR3 is CASSLGARRTDTQYF. Written as DNA, the CDR3 is TGTGCCAGCAGTTTGGGGGCGAGGCGCACAGATACGCAGTATTTT.

This clonotype appeared many times. This beta chain is an off-target read within a library intended for alpha chains, so its frequency means little. The genes are TRBV19 and TRBJ1-2; D call uncertain. Trimming stripped 1 base from V and 2 bases from J, with 11 bases between. Per germline, CDR1 LNHDA and CDR2 SQIVND (reference sequence). The length of the CDR3 is 15 residues. The CDR3 spells CASSIALHTNYGYTF. The CDR3 region has the DNA TGTGCCAGTAGTATAGCTCTGCACACCAACTATGGCTACACCTTC. The full variable domain, in which reference TRBV19 and TRBJ1-2 provide the parts outside the CDR3, is DGGITQSPKYLFRKEGQNVTLSCEQNLNHDAMYWYRQDPGQGLRLIYYSQIVNDFQKGDIAEGYSVSREKKESFPLTVTSAQKNPTAFYLCASSIALHTNYGYTFGSGTRLTVV.

The sample holds many counts of this clonotype. A library made for alpha chains picked up this beta chain off target, so its size means little. The rearrangement uses TRBV14 and TRBJ2-2, with D hard to call. Trimming took 0 bases from V and 12 from J, leaving 11 bases between them. CDR1 is SGHDN, CDR2 FVKESK, per germline. CDR3 length: 13 residues. The chain's CDR3 is CASSQDLEGKLFF. In nucleotides, the CDR3 is TGTGCCAGCAGCCAAGATCTCGAAGGGAAGCTGTTTTTT.

The sample holds many counts of this clonotype. Little can be read into the size of this beta chain, an off-target read in a library designed for alpha chains. The V gene is TRBV6-5, the J gene TRBJ1-5, with D uncertain. Germline V gene data show CDR1 as MNHEY and CDR2 as SVGAGI. The CDR3 runs 14 residues. V lost 6 bases and J lost 0, with 9 bases in between. This chain's CDR3 is CASRRDGSNQPQHF. CDR3 in DNA: TGTGCCAGCAGGCGAGACGGTAGCAATCAGCCCCAGCATTTT.

This clonotype has a handful of counts. This beta chain came through as a stray read in a library set up for alpha chains, and its size says little. V is TRBV12-3 or TRBV12-4 and J is TRBJ1-2; tentative D call: TRBD1 (5 bases). The V gene lost 8 bases and the J gene lost 2 bases, with 15 bases spanning the gap. The CDR3 sequence is 14 residues long. The CDR3 DNA is TGTGCCAGCCGACATGGGGCAGGAAACTATGGCTACACCTTC. Its protein product is CASRHGAGNYGYTF.

This clonotype was picked up many times. As an off-target read in a library built for alpha chains, this beta chain has a frequency of little significance. This chain links TRBV11-2 with TRBJ2-7; D ambiguous. Germline loops: CDR1 SGHAT, CDR2 FQNNGV. There are 16 residues in the CDR3. Trimming removed 0 bases from V and 3 bases from J, with 15 bases in between. CDR3 loop: CASSLEWVYDDYEQYF. The CDR3 DNA sequence: TGTGCCAGCAGCTTAGAATGGGTGTACGACGACTACGAGCAGTACTTC.

On this clonotype: Since it is a stray read in a library aimed at alpha chains, this beta chain has a size that is not meaningful. V usage is TRBV6-4 and J usage is TRBJ2-1; 14 bases map to TRBD2. Trimming removed 6 bases from V and 9 bases from J; junction bases left unmatched: 4. Germline CDR1 reads MRHNA; CDR2 reads SNTAGT. This CDR3 has 14 amino acids. CDR3 DNA: TGTGCCAGCAGGACTAGCGGGGGGGTAGGTGAGCAGTTCTTC. Translating gives CASRTSGGVGEQFF.

This clonotype was recorded at least ten times. A library prepared for alpha chains yielded this beta chain as an off-target read; its size is of little meaning. The chain uses TRBV3-1 and TRBJ2-7; 9 bases are a match to TRBD1. This CDR3 contains 16 residues. V lost 5 bases, J lost 5 bases, and 13 bases stayed unmatched. Germline assignment: CDR1 LGHDT and CDR2 YNNKEL (reference sequence). CDR3 sequence: CASSSRPGQGLHEQYF. The DNA for the CDR3 is TGTGCCAGCAGCTCCCGTCCGGGACAGGGATTACACGAGCAGTACTTC.

This clonotype was detected many times. This beta chain appears as a stray read in a library generated for alpha chains; its size is not informative. The V gene is TRBV7-8, the J gene TRBJ1-2, with D uncertain. This CDR3 is 18 amino acids long. Trimming took 0 bases from V and 7 from J, leaving 24 bases between them. Germline CDR1 and CDR2: SGHVS and FQNEAQ. CDR3 nucleotide sequence: TGTGCCAGCAGCTTAGCGGGCGGGAGTCGCTGGGATTTAAGTGGCTACACCTTC. Translating it yields CASSLAGGSRWDLSGYTF.

Judged by abundance, this clonotype is large. Little can be read into the size of this beta chain, an off-target read in a library designed for alpha chains. The rearrangement joins TRBV5-1 to TRBJ2-3; D is undetermined. The CDR3 length is 16 residues. Germline CDR1 SGHRS, CDR2 YFSETQ. V lost 1 base to trimming and J lost 0 bases, with 12 bases between them. This CDR3 reads CASSLMGAESTDTQYF. The CDR3 coding sequence is TGCGCCAGCAGCTTGATGGGCGCAGAAAGCACAGATACGCAGTATTTT. Supplemented by reference TRBV5-1 and TRBJ2-3, the full variable domain reads KAGVTQTPRYLIKTRGQQVTLSCSPISGHRSVSWYQQTPGQGLQFLFEYFSETQRNKGNFPGRFSGRQFSNSRSEMNVSTLELGDSALYLCASSLMGAESTDTQYFGPGTRLTVL.

This clonotype is medium-sized in the sample. For a library built for alpha chains, this beta chain is a stray read; little rests on its size. The CDR3: CASSFRTGKYEQYF. In DNA form, the CDR3 reads TGTGCCAGCAGTTTTAGGACAGGGAAGTACGAGCAGTACTTC. The chain joins TRBV12-3 or TRBV12-4 to TRBJ2-7; 8 bases map to TRBD1. The CDR3 consists of 14 residues. The V segment lost 3 bases and the J segment 4 bases; nucleotides outside the gene matches: 5.

This clonotype occurred many times. With the library built for alpha chains, this beta chain is off target and its frequency is not meaningful. The rearrangement links TRBV3-1 to TRBJ1-2, with D possibly TRBD1 on 6 matching bases. In germline, CDR1 is LGHDT, CDR2 YNNKEL (reference sequence). Trimming shortened V by 4 bases and J by 5 bases, and 17 bases separated the two germline ends. The CDR3 totals 15 residues. CDR3 protein: CASSPRDIVYYGYTF. The CDR3 nucleotides are TGTGCCAGCAGCCCTCGGGACATCGTGTATTATGGCTACACCTTC.

This clonotype has ten or more counts. This beta chain is a stray read from a library made for alpha chains; its abundance is not meaningful. V gene TRBV28 combines with J gene TRBJ1-4, with D possibly matching TRBD1 (6 bases). The CDR3 spans 16 residues. V lost 6 bases and J lost 1, with 15 bases in between. Germline-derived CDR1 and CDR2 are MDHEN and SYDVKM. DNA for the CDR3: TGTGCCAGCAGCCTGCCGGACAGCTTAACTAATGAAAAACTGTTTTTT. It codes for CASSLPDSLTNEKLFF.

There are many counts of this clonotype. In a library made to pick up alpha chains, this beta chain is a stray read with a size that means little. The chain recombines TRBV20-1 with TRBJ2-5; weak D call: TRBD2 (7 bases). CDR3 size: 14 residues. Germline V gene sequence: CDR1 DFQATT, CDR2 SNEGSKA (reference sequence). Trimming shortened V by 0 bases and J by 5 bases, and 13 bases separated the two germline ends. This chain's CDR3 is CSARDFRGAETQYF. CDR3 bases: TGCAGTGCTAGAGATTTCCGGGGGGCGGAGACCCAGTACTTC.

This clonotype was seen repeatedly, ten times or more. Little can be read into the size of this beta chain, an off-target read in a library designed for alpha chains. V and J are TRBV4-3 and TRBJ1-3; D is uncertain. The V gene lost 1 base and the J gene lost 0 bases, with 7 bases spanning the gap. The CDR3 covers 15 residues. Germline loops: CDR1 LGHNA, CDR2 YSLEER. DNA for the CDR3: TGCGCCAGCAGCCAAGTTAGTAACTCTGGAAACACCATATATTTT. The encoded protein is CASSQVSNSGNTIYF.

This clonotype was recorded many times. The size of this beta chain means little, since it is a stray read in a library made for alpha chains. This chain connects TRBV6-1 to TRBJ1-6, with a weak D call TRBD1 (5 bases). The CDR3 contains 14 residues. The V end lost 8 bases, the J end lost 7 bases, and 15 bases lay between the germline ends. Germline V gene data show CDR1 as MNHNS and CDR2 as SASEGT. CDR3 protein: CASLAGTLNSPLHF. The CDR3 nucleotides read TGTGCCAGCCTCGCCGGGACTCTAAATTCACCCCTCCACTTT.